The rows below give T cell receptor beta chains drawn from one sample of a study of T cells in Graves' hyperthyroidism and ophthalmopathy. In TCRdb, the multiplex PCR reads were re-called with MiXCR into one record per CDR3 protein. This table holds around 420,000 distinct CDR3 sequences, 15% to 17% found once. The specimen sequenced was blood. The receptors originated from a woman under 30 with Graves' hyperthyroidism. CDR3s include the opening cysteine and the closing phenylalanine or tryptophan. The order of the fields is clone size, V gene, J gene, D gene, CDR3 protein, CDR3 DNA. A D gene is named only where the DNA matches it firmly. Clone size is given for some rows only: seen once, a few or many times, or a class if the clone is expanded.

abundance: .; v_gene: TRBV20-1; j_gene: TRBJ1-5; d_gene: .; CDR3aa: CSARVAGAGNQPQHF; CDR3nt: TGCAGTGCTAGAGTGGCAGGGGCGGGCAATCAGCCCCAGCATTTT
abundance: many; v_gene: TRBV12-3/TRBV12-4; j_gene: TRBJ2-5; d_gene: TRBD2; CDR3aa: CAGAFGAGVGETQYF; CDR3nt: TGTGCCGGCGCATTTGGGGCGGGGGTGGGAGAGACCCAGTACTTC
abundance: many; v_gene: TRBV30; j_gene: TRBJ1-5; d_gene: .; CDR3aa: CAWSSQGHQPQHF; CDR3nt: TGTGCCTGGAGTTCACAGGGCCATCAGCCCCAGCATTTT
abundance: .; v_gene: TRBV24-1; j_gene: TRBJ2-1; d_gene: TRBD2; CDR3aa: CATSDRPGRGDEQFF; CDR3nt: TGTGCCACCAGTGACCGCCCCGGGAGGGGTGATGAGCAGTTCTTC
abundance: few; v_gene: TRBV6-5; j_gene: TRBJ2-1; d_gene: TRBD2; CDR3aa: CASSTPSGGSYNEQFF; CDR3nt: TGTGCCAGCAGTACTCCCTCGGGGGGTTCCTACAATGAGCAGTTCTTC
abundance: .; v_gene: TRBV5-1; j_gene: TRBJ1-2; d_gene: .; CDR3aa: CASSPTPSSTPLIYGYTF; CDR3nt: TGCGCCAGCAGCCCCACTCCCTCAAGCACTCCTCTCATCTATGGCTACACCTTC
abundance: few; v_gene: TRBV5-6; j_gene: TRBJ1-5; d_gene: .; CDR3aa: CASSLEGYNQPQHF; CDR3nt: TGTGCCAGCAGCTTGGAAGGGTACAATCAGCCCCAGCATTTT
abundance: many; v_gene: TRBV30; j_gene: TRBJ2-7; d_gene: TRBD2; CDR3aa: CAWSVFIIAGRSYEQYF; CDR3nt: TGTGCCTGGAGTGTATTCATCATAGCGGGACGCTCCTACGAGCAGTACTTC
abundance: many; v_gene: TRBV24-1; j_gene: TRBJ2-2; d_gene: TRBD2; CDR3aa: CATSDLGTSGAANTGELFF; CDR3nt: TGTGCCACCAGTGATTTGGGGACTAGCGGAGCCGCGAACACCGGGGAGCTGTTTTTT
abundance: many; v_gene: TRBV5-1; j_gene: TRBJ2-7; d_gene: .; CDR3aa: CASSPADRSYEQYF; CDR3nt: TGCGCCAGCAGCCCAGCGGACAGATCCTACGAGCAGTACTTC
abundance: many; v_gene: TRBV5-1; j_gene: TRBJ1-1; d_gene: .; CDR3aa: CASSPSRALNTEAFF; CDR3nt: TGCGCCAGCAGCCCATCGAGGGCCTTGAACACTGAAGCTTTCTTT
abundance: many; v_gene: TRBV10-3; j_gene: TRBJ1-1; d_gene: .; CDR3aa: CAITSGRAATEAFF; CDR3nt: TGTGCCATCACCTCGGGCAGGGCTGCGACTGAAGCTTTCTTT
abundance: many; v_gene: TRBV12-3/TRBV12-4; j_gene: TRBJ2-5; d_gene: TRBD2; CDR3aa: CASSLDLGGETQYF; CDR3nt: TGTGCCAGCAGTTTAGATCTGGGAGGGGAGACCCAGTACTTC
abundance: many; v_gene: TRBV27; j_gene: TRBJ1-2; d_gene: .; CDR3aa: CASSSPVGSGGYTF; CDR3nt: TGTGCCAGCAGTTCCCCGGTGGGGTCCGGAGGCTACACCTTC
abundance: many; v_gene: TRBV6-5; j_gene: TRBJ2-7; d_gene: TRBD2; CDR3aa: CASSYQGLAAHEQYF; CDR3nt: TGTGCCAGCAGTTACCAGGGACTAGCGGCACACGAGCAGTACTTC
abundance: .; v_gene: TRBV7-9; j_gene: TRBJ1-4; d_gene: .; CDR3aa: CASSQKMRDTNEKLFF; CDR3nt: TGTGCCAGCAGCCAGAAGATGCGGGACACTAATGAAAAACTGTTTTTT
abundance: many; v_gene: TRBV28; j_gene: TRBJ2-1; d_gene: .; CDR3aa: CASSLSWGRNEQFF; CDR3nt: TGTGCCAGCAGCCTAAGTTGGGGGCGAAATGAGCAGTTCTTC
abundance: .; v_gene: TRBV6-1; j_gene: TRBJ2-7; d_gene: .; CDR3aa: CASSQLKSAYEQYF; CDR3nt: TGTGCCAGCAGCCAACTGAAGAGCGCCTACGAGCAGTACTTC
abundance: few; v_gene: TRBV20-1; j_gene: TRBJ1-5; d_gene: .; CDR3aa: CSARGGGKNQPQHF; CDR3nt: TGCAGTGCTAGAGGAGGAGGGAAAAATCAGCCCCAGCATTTT
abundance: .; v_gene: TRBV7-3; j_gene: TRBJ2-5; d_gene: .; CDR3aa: CASSLNIVETQYF; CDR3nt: TGTGCCAGCAGCCTCAACATCGTGGAGACCCAGTACTTC
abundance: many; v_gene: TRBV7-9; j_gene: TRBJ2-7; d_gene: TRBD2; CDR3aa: CASSRLAGVREQYF; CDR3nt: TGTGCCAGCAGCCGGCTAGCGGGAGTAAGGGAGCAGTACTTC
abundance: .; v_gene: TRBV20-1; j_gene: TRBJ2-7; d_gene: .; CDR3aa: CSARMLLGPFYEQYF; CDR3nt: TGCAGTGCTAGGATGCTTCTCGGGCCCTTCTACGAGCAGTACTTC
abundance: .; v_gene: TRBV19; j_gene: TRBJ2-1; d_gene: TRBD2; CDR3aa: CASTHLVVLAGGRDSYNEQFF; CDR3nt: TGTGCCAGTACTCACCTCGTGGTTCTAGCGGGGGGGCGGGACTCCTACAATGAGCAGTTCTTC
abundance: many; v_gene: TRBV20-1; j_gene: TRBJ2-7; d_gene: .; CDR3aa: CSARDRGAYYEQYF; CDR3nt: TGCAGTGCTAGAGACAGGGGCGCTTACTACGAGCAGTACTTC
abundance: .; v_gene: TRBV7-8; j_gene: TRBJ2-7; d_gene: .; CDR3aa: CASSASRAYSEQYF; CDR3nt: TGTGCCAGCAGCGCTAGCCGGGCCTACTCGGAGCAGTACTTC
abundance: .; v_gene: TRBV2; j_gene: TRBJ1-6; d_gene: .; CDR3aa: CASPAGPNNSPLHF; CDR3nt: TGTGCCAGCCCTGCGGGACCGAATAATTCACCCCTCCACTTT
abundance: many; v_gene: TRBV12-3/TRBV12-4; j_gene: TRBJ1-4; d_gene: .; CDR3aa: CASSLGGSSEKLFF; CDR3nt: TGTGCCAGCAGTTTGGGGGGTAGCTCGGAAAAACTGTTTTTT